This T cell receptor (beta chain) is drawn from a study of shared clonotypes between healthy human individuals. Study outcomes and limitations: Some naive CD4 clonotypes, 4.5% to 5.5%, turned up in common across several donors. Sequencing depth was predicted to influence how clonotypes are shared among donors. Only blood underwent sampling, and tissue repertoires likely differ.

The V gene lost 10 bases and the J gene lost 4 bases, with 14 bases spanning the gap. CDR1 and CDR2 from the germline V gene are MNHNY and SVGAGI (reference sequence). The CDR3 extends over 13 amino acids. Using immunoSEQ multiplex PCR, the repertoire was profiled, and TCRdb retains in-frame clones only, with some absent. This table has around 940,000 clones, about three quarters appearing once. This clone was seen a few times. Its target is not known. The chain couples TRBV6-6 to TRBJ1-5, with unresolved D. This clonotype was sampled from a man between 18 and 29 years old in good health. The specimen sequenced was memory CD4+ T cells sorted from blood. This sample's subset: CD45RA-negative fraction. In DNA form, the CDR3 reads TGTGCCACCCACTTTGCGGTGAATCAGCCCCAGCATTTT. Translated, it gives CATHFAVNQPQHF.